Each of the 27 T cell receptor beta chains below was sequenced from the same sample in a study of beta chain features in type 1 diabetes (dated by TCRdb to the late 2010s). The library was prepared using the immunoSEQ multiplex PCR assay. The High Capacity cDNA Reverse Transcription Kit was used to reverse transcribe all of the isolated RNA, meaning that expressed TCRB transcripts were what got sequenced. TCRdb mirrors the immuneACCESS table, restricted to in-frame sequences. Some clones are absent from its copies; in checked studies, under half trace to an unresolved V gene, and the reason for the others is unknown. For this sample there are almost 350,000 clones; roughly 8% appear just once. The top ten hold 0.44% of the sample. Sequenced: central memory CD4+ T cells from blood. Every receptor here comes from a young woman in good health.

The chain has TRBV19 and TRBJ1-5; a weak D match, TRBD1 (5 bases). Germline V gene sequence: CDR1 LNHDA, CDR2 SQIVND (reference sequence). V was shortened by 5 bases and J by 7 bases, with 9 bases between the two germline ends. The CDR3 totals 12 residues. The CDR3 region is CASSWGFQPQHF. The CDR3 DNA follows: TGTGCCAGTAGTTGGGGGTTCCAGCCCCAGCATTTT.

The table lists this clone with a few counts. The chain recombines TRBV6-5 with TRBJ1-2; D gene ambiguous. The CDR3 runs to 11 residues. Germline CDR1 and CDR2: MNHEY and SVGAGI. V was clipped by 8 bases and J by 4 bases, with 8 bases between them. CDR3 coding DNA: TGTGCCAGCTATAACGGCTATGGCTACACCTTC. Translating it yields CASYNGYGYTF.

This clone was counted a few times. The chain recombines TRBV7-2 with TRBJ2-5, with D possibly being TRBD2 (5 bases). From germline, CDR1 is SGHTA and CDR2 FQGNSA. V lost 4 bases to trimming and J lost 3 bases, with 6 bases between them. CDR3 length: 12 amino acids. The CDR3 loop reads CASSSGKETQYF. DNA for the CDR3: TGTGCCAGCAGCTCCGGGAAAGAGACCCAGTACTTC. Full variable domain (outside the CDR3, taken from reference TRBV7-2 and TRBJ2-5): GAGVSQSPSNKVTEKGKDVELRCDPISGHTALYWYRQSLGQGLEFLIYFQGNSAPDKSGLPSDRFSAERTGGSVSTLTIQRTQQEDSAVYLCASSSGKETQYFGPGTRLLVL.

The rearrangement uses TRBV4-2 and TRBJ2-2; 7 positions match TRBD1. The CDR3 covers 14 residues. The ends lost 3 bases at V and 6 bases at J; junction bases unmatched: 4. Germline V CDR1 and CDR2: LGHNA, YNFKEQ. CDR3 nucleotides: TGTGCCAGCAGCCAGACAGGGTCCGCCGGGGAGCTGTTTTTT. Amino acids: CASSQTGSAGELFF.

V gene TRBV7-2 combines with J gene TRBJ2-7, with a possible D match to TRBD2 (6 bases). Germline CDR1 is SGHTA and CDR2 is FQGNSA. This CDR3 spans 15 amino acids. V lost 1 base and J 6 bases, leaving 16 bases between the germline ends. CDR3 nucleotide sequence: TGTGCCAGCAGCTTAGTGTGGGCCCTGGAGGGCGAGCAGTACTTC. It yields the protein CASSLVWALEGEQYF.

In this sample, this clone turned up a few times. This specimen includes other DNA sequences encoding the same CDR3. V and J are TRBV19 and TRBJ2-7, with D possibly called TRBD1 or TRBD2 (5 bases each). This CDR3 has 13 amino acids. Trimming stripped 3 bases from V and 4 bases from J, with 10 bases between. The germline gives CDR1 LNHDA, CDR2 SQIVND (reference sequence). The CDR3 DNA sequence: TGTGCCAGTAGTATTCGAGGGACGTACGAGCAGTACTTC. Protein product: CASSIRGTYEQYF.

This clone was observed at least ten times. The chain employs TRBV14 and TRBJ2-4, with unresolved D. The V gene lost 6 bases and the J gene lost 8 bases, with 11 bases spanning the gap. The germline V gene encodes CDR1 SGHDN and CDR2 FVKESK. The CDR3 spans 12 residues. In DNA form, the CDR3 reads TGTGCCAGCAGTCCCCTAGGAGACATTCAGTACTTC. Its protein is CASSPLGDIQYF.

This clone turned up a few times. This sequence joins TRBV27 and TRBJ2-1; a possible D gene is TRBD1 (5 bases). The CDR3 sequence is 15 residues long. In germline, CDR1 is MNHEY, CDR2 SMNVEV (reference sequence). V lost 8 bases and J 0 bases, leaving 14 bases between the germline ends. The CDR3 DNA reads TGTGCCAGCTCCATTACAGGTGCCTCCTACAATGAGCAGTTCTTC. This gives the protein CASSITGASYNEQFF.

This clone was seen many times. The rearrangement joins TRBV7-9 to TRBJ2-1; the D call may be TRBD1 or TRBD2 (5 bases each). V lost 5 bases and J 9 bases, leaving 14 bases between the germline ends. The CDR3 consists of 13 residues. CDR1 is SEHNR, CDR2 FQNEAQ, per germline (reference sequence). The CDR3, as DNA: TGTGCCAGCAGCCCGGGGTCTGGGGGTGAGCAGTTCTTC. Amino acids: CASSPGSGGEQFF.

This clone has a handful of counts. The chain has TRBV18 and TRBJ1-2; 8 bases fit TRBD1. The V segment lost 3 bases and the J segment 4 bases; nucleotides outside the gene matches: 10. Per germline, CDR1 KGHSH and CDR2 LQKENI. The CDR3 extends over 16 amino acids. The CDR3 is CASSPAPGGTLYGYTF. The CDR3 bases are TGTGCCAGCTCACCTGCCCCAGGGGGCACCCTCTATGGCTACACCTTC.

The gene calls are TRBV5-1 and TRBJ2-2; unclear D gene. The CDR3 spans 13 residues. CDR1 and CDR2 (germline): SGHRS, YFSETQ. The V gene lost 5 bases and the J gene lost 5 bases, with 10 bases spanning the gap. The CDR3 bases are TGCGCCAGCAGAATGATTGGTACCGGGGAGCTGTTTTTT. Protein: CASRMIGTGELFF.

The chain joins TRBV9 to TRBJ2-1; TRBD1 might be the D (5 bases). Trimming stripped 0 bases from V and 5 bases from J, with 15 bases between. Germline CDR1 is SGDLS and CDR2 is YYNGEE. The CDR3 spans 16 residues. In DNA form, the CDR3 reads TGTGCCAGCAGCGTAGAGGGGTGGGCCGAGAACAATGAGCAGTTCTTC. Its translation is CASSVEGWAENNEQFF. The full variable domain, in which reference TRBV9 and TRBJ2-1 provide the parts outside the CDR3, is DSGVTQTPKHLITATGQRVTLRCSPRSGDLSVYWYQQSLDQGLQFLIQYYNGEERAKGNILERFSAQQFPDLHSELNLSSLELGDSALYFCASSVEGWAENNEQFFGPGTRLTVL.

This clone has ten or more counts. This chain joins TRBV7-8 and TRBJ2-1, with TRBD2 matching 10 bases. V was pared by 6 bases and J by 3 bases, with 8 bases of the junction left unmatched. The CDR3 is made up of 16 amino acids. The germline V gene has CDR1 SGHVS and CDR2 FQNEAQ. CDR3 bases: TGTGCCAGCAGTCAACTAGCGGGAATTTACTACAATGAGCAGTTCTTC. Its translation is CASSQLAGIYYNEQFF.

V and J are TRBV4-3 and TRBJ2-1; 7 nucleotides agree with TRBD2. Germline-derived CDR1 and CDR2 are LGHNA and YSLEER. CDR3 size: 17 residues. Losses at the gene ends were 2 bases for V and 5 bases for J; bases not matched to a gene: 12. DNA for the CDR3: TGCGCCAGCAGCCAACGTCGCTTTGCGGGAGAGGACAATGAGCAGTTCTTC. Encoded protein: CASSQRRFAGEDNEQFF.

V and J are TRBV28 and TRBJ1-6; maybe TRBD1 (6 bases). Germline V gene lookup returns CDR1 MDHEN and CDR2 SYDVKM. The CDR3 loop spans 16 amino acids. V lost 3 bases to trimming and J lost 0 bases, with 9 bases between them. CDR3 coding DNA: TGTGCCAGCAGTTTTAGGACAGTCTCCTATAATTCACCCCTCCACTTT. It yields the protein CASSFRTVSYNSPLHF.

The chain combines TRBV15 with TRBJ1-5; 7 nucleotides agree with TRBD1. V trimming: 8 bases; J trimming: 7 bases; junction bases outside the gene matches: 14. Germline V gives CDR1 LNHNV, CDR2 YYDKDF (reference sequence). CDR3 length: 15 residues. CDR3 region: CATARGRETGQPQHF. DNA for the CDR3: TGTGCCACCGCAAGGGGGCGCGAAACGGGCCAGCCCCAGCATTTT.

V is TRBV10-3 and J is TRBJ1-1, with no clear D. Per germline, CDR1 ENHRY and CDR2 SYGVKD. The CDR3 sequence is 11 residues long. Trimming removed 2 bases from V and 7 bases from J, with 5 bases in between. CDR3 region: CAISERSEAFF. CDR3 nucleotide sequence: TGTGCCATCAGTGAGCGGAGTGAAGCTTTCTTT.

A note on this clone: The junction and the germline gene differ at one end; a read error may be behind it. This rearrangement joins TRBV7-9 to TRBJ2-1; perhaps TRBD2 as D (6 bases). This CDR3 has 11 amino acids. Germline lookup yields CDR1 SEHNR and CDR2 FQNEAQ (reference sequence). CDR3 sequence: CASSHQTRLVF. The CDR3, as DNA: TGTGCCAGCAGCCACCAGACTAGGTTGGTCTTC.

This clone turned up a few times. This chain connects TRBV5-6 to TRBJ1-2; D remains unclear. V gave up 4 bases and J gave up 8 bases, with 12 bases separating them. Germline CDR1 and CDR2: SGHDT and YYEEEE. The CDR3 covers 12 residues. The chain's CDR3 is CASSTVGFGYTF. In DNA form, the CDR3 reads TGTGCCAGCAGCACGGTTGGTTTCGGCTACACCTTC.

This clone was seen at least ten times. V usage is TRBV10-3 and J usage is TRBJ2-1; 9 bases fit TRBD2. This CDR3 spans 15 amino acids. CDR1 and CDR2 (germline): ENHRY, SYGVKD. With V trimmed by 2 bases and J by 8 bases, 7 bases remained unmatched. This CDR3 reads CAISEGSGRFDEQFF. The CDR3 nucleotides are TGTGCCATCAGTGAGGGTAGCGGGAGATTCGATGAGCAGTTCTTC.

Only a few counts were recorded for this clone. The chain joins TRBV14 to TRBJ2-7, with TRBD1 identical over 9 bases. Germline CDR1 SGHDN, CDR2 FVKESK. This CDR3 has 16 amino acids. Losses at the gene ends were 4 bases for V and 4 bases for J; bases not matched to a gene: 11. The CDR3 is CASSPHRGDRVYEQYF. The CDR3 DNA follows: TGTGCCAGCAGCCCCCATCGAGGGGACAGGGTTTACGAGCAGTACTTC.

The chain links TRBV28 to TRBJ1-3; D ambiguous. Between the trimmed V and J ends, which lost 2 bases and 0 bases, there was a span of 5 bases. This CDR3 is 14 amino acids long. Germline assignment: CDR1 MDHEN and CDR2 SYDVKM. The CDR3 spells CASSLALSGNTIYF. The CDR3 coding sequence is TGTGCCAGCAGTTTAGCCCTCTCTGGAAACACCATATATTTT.

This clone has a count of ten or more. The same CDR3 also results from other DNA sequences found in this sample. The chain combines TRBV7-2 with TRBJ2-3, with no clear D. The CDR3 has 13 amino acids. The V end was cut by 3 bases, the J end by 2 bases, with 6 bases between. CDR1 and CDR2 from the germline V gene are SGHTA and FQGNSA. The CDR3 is CASSLANTDTQYF. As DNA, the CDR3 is TGTGCCAGCAGCTTGGCCAACACAGATACGCAGTATTTT.

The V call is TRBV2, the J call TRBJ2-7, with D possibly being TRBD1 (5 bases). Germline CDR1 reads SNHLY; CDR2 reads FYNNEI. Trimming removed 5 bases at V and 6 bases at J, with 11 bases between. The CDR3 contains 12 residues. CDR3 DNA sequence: TGTGCCAGCAGTCAGGAAAGGGGCGAGCAGTACTTC. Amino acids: CASSQERGEQYF.

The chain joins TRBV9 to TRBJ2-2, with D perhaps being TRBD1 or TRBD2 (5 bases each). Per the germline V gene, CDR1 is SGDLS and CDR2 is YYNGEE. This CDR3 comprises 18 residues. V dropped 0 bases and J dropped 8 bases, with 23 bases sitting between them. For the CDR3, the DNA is TGTGCCAGCAGCGTAGACCTAGCTCCTAGGGGATCGATTGGGGAGCTGTTTTTT. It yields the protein CASSVDLAPRGSIGELFF.

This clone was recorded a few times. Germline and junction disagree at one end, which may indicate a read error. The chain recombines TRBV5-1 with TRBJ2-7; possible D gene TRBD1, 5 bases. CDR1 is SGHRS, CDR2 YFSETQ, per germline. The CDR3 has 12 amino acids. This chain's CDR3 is CASSLDKYEQYF. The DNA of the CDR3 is TGTGCCAGCAGCTTGGACAAATACGAGCAGTACTTC.

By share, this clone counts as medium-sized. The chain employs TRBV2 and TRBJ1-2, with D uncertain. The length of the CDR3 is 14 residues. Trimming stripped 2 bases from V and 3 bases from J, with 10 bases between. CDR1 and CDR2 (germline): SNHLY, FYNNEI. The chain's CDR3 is CASSEQATYYGYTF. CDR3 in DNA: TGTGCCAGCAGTGAACAGGCAACCTACTATGGCTACACCTTC.